This TCR beta chain was identified during a study of T cell repertoires in cytomegalovirus infection. The wider study: CMV infection and matching HLA type were both indicated by public TCR beta signatures. General study results and limits: Accumulated public TCR beta family frequency recognized individuals carrying CMV together with the relevant HLA. Clonotypes of TCR beta that were HLA-C-restricted and CMV-specific dominated the ex vivo response.

The CDR3 sequence is 14 residues long. V lost 2 bases to trimming and J lost 5 bases, with 10 bases between them. CDR1 and CDR2 (germline): SGHTA, FQGNSA. This clonotype was detected only a few times. Its matching antigen is unknown. TCRdb itself ran the reads through MiXCR, one entry per CDR3 protein. The repertoire holds roughly 570,000 distinct CDR3 sequences, with almost 40% as singletons. The input for sequencing was cultured PBMCs, taken from culture after CMV antigen stimulation. This TCR was recovered from a human donor in good health (CMV status not recorded). Some clones in this sample may be carry-over from other donors' samples. V is TRBV7-2 and J is TRBJ1-5; unclear D gene. CDR3 protein: CASSLMAPDQPQHF. As DNA, the CDR3 is TGTGCCAGCAGCTTAATGGCCCCCGATCAGCCCCAGCATTTT.